This passage covers 9 T cell receptor beta chains from one sample sequenced in a study of T cell repertoires in cytomegalovirus infection. The antigens these receptors bind are not known. TCRdb passed the reads through MiXCR, listing each CDR3 protein once. The repertoire holds hundreds of thousands of distinct CDR3 sequences, with roughly 33% as singletons. This material consisted of cultured PBMCs, taken from culture after CMV antigen stimulation. Receptor source: a human donor in good health (CMV status not recorded). Some clones in this sample may be carry-over from other donors' samples.

This chain links TRBV12-5 with TRBJ2-5; 11 nucleotides match TRBD2. V shed 0 bases and J 5 bases; nucleotides not matched to a gene: 5. Germline V gene sequence: CDR1 LGHNT, CDR2 FRNRAP. CDR3 length: 16 residues. The CDR3 here is CASGLVRGLAEETQYF. Here the CDR3 DNA reads TGTGCTAGTGGTTTGGTACGGGGACTAGCGGAGGAGACCCAGTACTTC.

The genes are TRBV7-6 and TRBJ2-1, with no clear D. This CDR3 spans 13 amino acids. The germline V gene encodes CDR1 SGHVS and CDR2 FNYEAQ. The V and J ends lost 5 bases and 8 bases respectively, with 13 bases between them. The CDR3 DNA follows: TGTGCCAGCAGCCCGAGGTCGGGCGATGAGCAGTTCTTC. Protein product: CASSPRSGDEQFF.

The V gene is TRBV27, the J gene TRBJ2-7; TRBD2 matches at 7 bases. The length of the CDR3 is 15 residues. In germline, CDR1 is MNHEY, CDR2 SMNVEV (reference sequence). The ends lost 3 bases at V and 2 bases at J; junction bases unmatched: 7. This chain's CDR3 is CASSFLTSRPYEQYF. For the CDR3, the DNA is TGTGCCAGCAGTTTCCTGACTAGCCGGCCCTACGAGCAGTACTTC.

This chain connects TRBV27 to TRBJ1-1; D possibly corresponds to TRBD1 (5 bases). There are 13 residues in the CDR3. V lost 8 bases to trimming and J lost 5 bases, with 15 bases between them. Per the germline V gene, CDR1 is MNHEY and CDR2 is SMNVEV (reference sequence). This chain's CDR3 is CASARGSGTEAFF. Here the CDR3 DNA reads TGTGCCAGCGCCCGGGGCTCCGGTACTGAAGCTTTCTTT.

This clonotype has a handful of counts. The chain employs TRBV12-3 or TRBV12-4 and TRBJ2-5; 10 nucleotides match TRBD1. After removal of 5 bases from V and 5 bases from J, the junction contained 5 bases not matched to a gene. This CDR3 is built from 14 residues. In DNA form, the CDR3 reads TGTGCCAGCAGTGGGACAGGGGTTTTGGAGACCCAGTACTTC. This translates into CASSGTGVLETQYF.

This clonotype showed up many times. The rearrangement joins TRBV7-6 to TRBJ2-7; 12 bases are shared with TRBD2. Per the germline V gene, CDR1 is SGHVS and CDR2 is FNYEAQ. The junction had 6 bases not matched to a gene; V was cut back by 1 base and J by 5 bases. CDR3 size: 16 residues. CDR3: CASSLGLAGDHHEQYF. For the CDR3, the DNA is TGTGCCAGCAGCTTAGGACTAGCGGGAGACCACCACGAGCAGTACTTC.

The CDR3 loop is CASSLSSRVWSEAFF. The CDR3 nucleotides read TGTGCCAGCAGCCTCTCCAGTAGGGTGTGGTCTGAAGCTTTCTTT. The chain has TRBV7-8 and TRBJ1-1, with D unclear. Germline V gives CDR1 SGHVS, CDR2 FQNEAQ. The V and J ends lost 5 bases and 6 bases respectively, with 19 bases between them. CDR3 length: 15 residues. The full variable domain, rest sourced from reference TRBV7-8 and TRBJ1-1, is GAGVSQSPRYKVAKRGQDVALRCDPISGHVSLFWYQQALGQGPEFLTYFQNEAQLDKSGLPSDRFFAERPEGSVSTLKIQRTQQEDSAVYLCASSLSSRVWSEAFFGQGTRLTVV.

This clonotype has only a few counts. The chain uses TRBV7-6 and TRBJ2-1; tentatively, D is TRBD2 (6 bases). From germline, CDR1 is SGHVS and CDR2 FNYEAQ. The CDR3 contains 13 residues. The V and J ends lost 1 base and 7 bases respectively, with 8 bases between them. The CDR3 protein is CASSLGRENEQFF. The CDR3 DNA sequence: TGTGCCAGCAGCTTAGGGAGGGAAAATGAGCAGTTCTTC.

This clonotype was observed at least ten times. The V gene is TRBV7-2, the J gene TRBJ1-1; the D is unclear. The V gene lost 5 bases and the J gene lost 4 bases, with 11 bases spanning the gap. This CDR3 contains 13 residues. Germline V gene data show CDR1 as SGHTA and CDR2 as FQGNSA. CDR3 residues: CASSLDHLTEAFF. CDR3 nucleotide sequence: TGTGCCAGCAGCCTTGACCATCTCACTGAAGCTTTCTTT.